The next 15 T cell receptor beta chains were all read from a single sample in a study of cytomegalovirus exposure and HLA in healthy donors. Primers: 60 Vbeta forward and 13 Jbeta reverse. Clones were sequenced by immunoSEQ multiplex PCR, and TCRdb holds only the in-frame ones, with some missing. Found here are about 160,000 clones, 60% to 80% of them singletons; the top ten hold 2% to 3%. The source material was PBMCs. Receptors originate from a middle-aged woman in good health and CMV-seropositive.

This clone has only a few counts. The chain combines TRBV5-1 with TRBJ2-7; no clear D. CDR1 and CDR2 from the germline V gene are SGHRS and YFSETQ. The CDR3 contains 15 residues. Trimming shortened V by 0 bases and J by 0 bases, and 10 bases separated the two germline ends. The CDR3, as DNA: TGCGCCAGCAGCTTGGGAGGCCTAAGCTCCTACGAGCAGTACTTC. Its protein product is CASSLGGLSSYEQYF.

This rearrangement joins TRBV7-2 to TRBJ2-1, with 7 bases lining up with TRBD1. This CDR3 contains 15 residues. The V gene end was trimmed by 5 bases and the J gene end by 4 bases; junction bases not matched to a gene: 8. Germline CDR1 reads SGHTA; CDR2 reads FQGNSA. The CDR3 protein is CASSADRESYNEQFF. As DNA, the CDR3 is TGTGCCAGCAGCGCCGACAGGGAATCTTACAATGAGCAGTTCTTC.

The rearrangement uses TRBV4-2 and TRBJ2-1; TRBD2 is a possible D gene (6 bases). V was shortened by 4 bases and J by 0 bases, with 19 bases between the two germline ends. Germline CDR1 and CDR2: LGHNA and YNFKEQ. The CDR3 length is 18 residues. The CDR3 region is CASSRDEGLYSSYNEQFF. The CDR3 DNA sequence: TGTGCCAGCAGCCGGGATGAGGGACTGTACAGCTCCTACAATGAGCAGTTCTTC.

The chain has TRBV2 and TRBJ1-5, with D possibly being TRBD1 (5 bases). CDR3 length: 15 amino acids. CDR1 and CDR2 (germline): SNHLY, FYNNEI. V lost 1 base, J lost 6 bases, and 13 bases lay in between. CDR3: CASSEDRGGGQPQHF. The CDR3 nucleotides are TGTGCCAGCAGTGAAGATAGGGGCGGGGGTCAGCCCCAGCATTTT.

V gene TRBV6-1 combines with J gene TRBJ1-3; tentatively, D is TRBD1 (5 bases). This CDR3 spans 15 amino acids. V dropped 3 bases and J dropped 1 base, with 10 bases sitting between them. Germline values: CDR1 MNHNS, CDR2 SASEGT. This CDR3 is CASSDIQGSGNTIYF. CDR3 coding DNA: TGTGCCAGCAGTGATATCCAGGGATCTGGAAACACCATATATTTT.

This clone showed up just a few times. This sequence joins TRBV5-4 and TRBJ2-7, with 9 bases matching TRBD1. V was clipped by 2 bases and J by 5 bases; unmatched bases: 8. This CDR3 region has 15 residues. Looked up from germline, CDR1 is SGHNT and CDR2 is YYREEE (reference sequence). This CDR3 is CASSFDRGGNDEQYF. The CDR3 nucleotides are TGTGCCAGCAGCTTTGACAGGGGGGGGAATGACGAGCAGTACTTC.

CDR3 amino acids: CASSSRQSYEQYF. The CDR3 nucleotides are TGTGCCAGCAGCTCGCGACAGTCCTACGAGCAGTACTTC. V usage is TRBV5-5 and J usage is TRBJ2-7; D is possibly TRBD1 (5 bases). CDR1 SGHKS and CDR2 YYEKEE come from the germline V gene (reference sequence). The CDR3 is 13 residues long. V gave up 3 bases and J gave up 1 base, with 8 bases separating them.

This clone has just a few counts. The chain uses TRBV2 and TRBJ1-2; no clear D gene. This CDR3 region has 12 residues. The V gene lost 6 bases and the J gene lost 6 bases, with 11 bases spanning the gap. Germline V lookup: CDR1 SNHLY, CDR2 FYNNEI. CDR3 in DNA: TGTGCCAGCAGCCCCCGCCAGAATGGCTACACCTTC. It specifies CASSPRQNGYTF.

This clone was observed a handful of times. V and J are TRBV7-8 and TRBJ1-2, with D maybe TRBD1 (5 bases). Germline V gene sequence: CDR1 SGHVS, CDR2 FQNEAQ. Trimming left V 2 bases short and J 5 bases short, with 15 bases between. This CDR3 has 15 residues. The CDR3 loop is CASSLNWRGDYGYTF. The CDR3 nucleotides read TGTGCCAGCAGCTTAAACTGGAGGGGCGATTATGGCTACACCTTC. Full variable domain (outside the CDR3, taken from reference TRBV7-8 and TRBJ1-2): GAGVSQSPRYKVAKRGQDVALRCDPISGHVSLFWYQQALGQGPEFLTYFQNEAQLDKSGLPSDRFFAERPEGSVSTLKIQRTQQEDSAVYLCASSLNWRGDYGYTFGSGTRLTVV.

CDR3 region: CASGTGGQETQYF. DNA of the CDR3: TGTGCCAGTGGGACAGGGGGTCAAGAGACCCAGTACTTC. The gene calls are TRBV19 and TRBJ2-5, with 11 bases that match TRBD1. The germline gives CDR1 LNHDA, CDR2 SQIVND (reference sequence). This CDR3 contains 13 residues. V lost 8 bases, J lost 2 bases, and 1 base stayed unmatched.

There are a few counts of this clone. The rearrangement joins TRBV5-8 to TRBJ2-3; D is possibly TRBD1 (6 bases). V shed 2 bases and J shed 5 bases, with 9 bases lying between them. The CDR3 spans 13 residues. Looked up from germline, CDR1 is SGHTS and CDR2 is YDEGEE. Written as DNA, the CDR3 is TGTGCCAGCAGCTTCAGGGGCGTAGATACGCAGTATTTT. Translated, it gives CASSFRGVDTQYF.

The V gene is TRBV4-3, the J gene TRBJ2-5; 11 nucleotides agree with TRBD2. The DNA matches TRBJ2-7 better at its end, which makes the J call doubtful. This CDR3 has 15 amino acids. Germline V gene data show CDR1 as LGHNA and CDR2 as YSLEER. In DNA form, the CDR3 reads TGCGCCAGCAGCCGCCTAGCGGGGGGAGCCTACGAGCAGTACTTC. It yields the protein CASSRLAGGAYEQYF.

V is TRBV11-2 and J is TRBJ2-1; weak D call: TRBD2 (5 bases). V was trimmed by 3 bases and J by 3 bases, leaving 12 bases between them. The CDR3 extends over 15 amino acids. Germline V gene sequence: CDR1 SGHAT, CDR2 FQNNGV. DNA for the CDR3: TGTGCCAGCAGCTTCGGGAATGAGGGCTACAATGAGCAGTTCTTC. This sequence encodes CASSFGNEGYNEQFF.

CDR3: CASTGGQLRADYEQYF. CDR3 DNA sequence: TGTGCCAGCACCGGTGGACAGTTAAGGGCGGACTACGAGCAGTACTTC. The rearrangement links TRBV28 to TRBJ2-7, with D perhaps matching TRBD1 (6 bases). Germline CDR1 is MDHEN and CDR2 is SYDVKM. The germline V and J ends were trimmed by 7 bases and 3 bases, with 22 bases remaining between them. The CDR3 is 16 amino acids.

The J gene is TRBJ2-7, the V gene TRBV6-6, with 7 nucleotides matching TRBD1. This CDR3 contains 12 residues. V trimming: 5 bases; J trimming: 4 bases; junction bases outside the gene matches: 2. In germline, CDR1 is MNHNY, CDR2 SVGAGI (reference sequence). The CDR3 DNA sequence: TGTGCCAGCAGTCCGACAGGGTACGAGCAGTACTTC. As protein: CASSPTGYEQYF.